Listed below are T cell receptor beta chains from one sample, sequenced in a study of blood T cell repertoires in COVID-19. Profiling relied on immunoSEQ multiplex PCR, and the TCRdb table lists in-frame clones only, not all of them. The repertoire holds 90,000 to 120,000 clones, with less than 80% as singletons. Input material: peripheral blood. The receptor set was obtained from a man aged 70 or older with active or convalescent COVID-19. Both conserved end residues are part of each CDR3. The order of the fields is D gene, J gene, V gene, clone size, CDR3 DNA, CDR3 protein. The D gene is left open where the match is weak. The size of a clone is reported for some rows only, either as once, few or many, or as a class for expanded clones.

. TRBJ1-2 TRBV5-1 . TGCGCCAGCAGCTTGTCAGGGATAGCTAACTATGGCTACACCTTC CASSLSGIANYGYTF
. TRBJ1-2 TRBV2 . TGTGCCAGCAGTGAACGGGGGAGATATGGCTACACCTTC CASSERGRYGYTF
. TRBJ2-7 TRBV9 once TGTGCCAGCAGCGGACAGGATCACTACGAGCAGTACTTC CASSGQDHYEQYF
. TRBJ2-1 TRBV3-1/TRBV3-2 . TGTGCCAGCAGCCAATGGACACCCTCCTACAATGAGCAGTTCTTC CASSQWTPSYNEQFF
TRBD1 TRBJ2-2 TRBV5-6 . TGTGCCAGCAGCGGAGGACAGGCCATTTGGGGGACCGGGGAGCTGTTTTTT CASSGGQAIWGTGELFF
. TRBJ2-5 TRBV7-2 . TGTGCCAGCAGCTCACCAGGATTCACCCAGTACTTC CASSSPGFTQYF
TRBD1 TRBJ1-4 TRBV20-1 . TGCAGTGCTACAGGGGGGGAAAAACTGTTTTTT CSATGGEKLFF
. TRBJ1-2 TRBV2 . TGTGCCAGCGGTAATTCCGGGACACTAGCTAACTATGGCTACACCTTC CASGNSGTLANYGYTF
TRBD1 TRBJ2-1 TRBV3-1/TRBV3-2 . TGTGCCAGCAGCCTCCGGGACAGCTTCAATGAGCAGTTCTTC CASSLRDSFNEQFF
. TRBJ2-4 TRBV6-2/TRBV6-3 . TGTGCCAGCAGCCTTAGTATGAGGGACATTCAGTACTTC CASSLSMRDIQYF
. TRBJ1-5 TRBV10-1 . TGCGCCAGCAGTGAGGTCCGGGTGGGCAATCAGCCCCAGCATTTT CASSEVRVGNQPQHF
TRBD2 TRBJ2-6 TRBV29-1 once TGCAGCGCTCACCTAATAGCGGGAGGAAGTGGGGCCAACGTCCTGACTTTC CSAHLIAGGSGANVLTF
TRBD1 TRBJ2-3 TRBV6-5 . TGTGCCAGCAATAACAGGGGGGAAGCAGATACGCAGTATTTT CASNNRGEADTQYF
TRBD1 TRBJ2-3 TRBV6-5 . TGTGCCAGCAGTTGGCAGGGGGATGGAGATACGCAGTATTTT CASSWQGDGDTQYF
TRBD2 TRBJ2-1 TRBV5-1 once TGCGCCAGCAGCTTGGGACTAGCGGGAGTATACAATGAGCAGTTCTTC CASSLGLAGVYNEQFF
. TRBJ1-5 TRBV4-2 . TGTGCCAGCAGCCAAGGCGGAGGTATCGGCAATCAGCCCCAGCATTTT CASSQGGGIGNQPQHF
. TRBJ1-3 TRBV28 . TGTGCCAGCAGTTTAGAGGTGAACACCATATATTTT CASSLEVNTIYF
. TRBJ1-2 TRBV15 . TGTGCCACCAGCATCGGGACAAGCGGCTACACCTTC CATSIGTSGYTF
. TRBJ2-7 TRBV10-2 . TGCGCCAGCAGTACCAGGGGGGATAACGAGCAGTACTTC CASSTRGDNEQYF
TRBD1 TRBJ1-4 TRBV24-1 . TGTGCCACCAGTGATCCCGGGACAGGGAATGAAAAACTGTTTTTT CATSDPGTGNEKLFF
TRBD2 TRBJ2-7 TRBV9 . TGTGCCAGCAGCGTAGGGGCTAGCGGGGGCTCCTACGAGCAGTACTTC CASSVGASGGSYEQYF
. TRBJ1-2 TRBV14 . TGTGCCAGCAGCCCCGGGGTTATCTATGGCTACACCTTC CASSPGVIYGYTF
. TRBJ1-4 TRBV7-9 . TGTGCCAGCAGCCCACAGTCAACTAATGAAAAACTGTTTTTT CASSPQSTNEKLFF
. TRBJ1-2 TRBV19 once TGTGCCAGTAGTATACGTTTCCGGGACACCTTCTTC CASSIRFRDTFF
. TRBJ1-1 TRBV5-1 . TGCGCCAGCAGCTTCAGCAGGGGGAACACTGAAGCTTTCTTT CASSFSRGNTEAFF
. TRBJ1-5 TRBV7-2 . TGTGCCAGCAGCTTTCGGGGTGATCGACAGCCCCAGCATTTT CASSFRGDRQPQHF
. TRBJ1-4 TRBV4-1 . TGCGCCAGCAGCCAAGTACAGGTTAACGAAAAACTGTTTTTT CASSQVQVNEKLFF
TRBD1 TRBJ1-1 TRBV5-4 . TGTGCCAGCAAAGGACAGGCCACTGAAGCTTTCTTT CASKGQATEAFF
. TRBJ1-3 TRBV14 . TGTGCCAGCAGCCACGATTCTCCCAGGGGTCCTGGAAACACCATATATTTT CASSHDSPRGPGNTIYF
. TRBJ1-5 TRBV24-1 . TGTGCCACCAGTGTGAGGGAAAATCAGCCCCAGCATTTT CATSVRENQPQHF
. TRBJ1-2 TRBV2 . TGTGCCAGCAGTGACAGGACATTGTATGGCTACACCTTC CASSDRTLYGYTF
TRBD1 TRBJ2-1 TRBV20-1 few TGCAGTGCTAGTACCGGGACAGACTACAATGAGCAGTTCTTC CSASTGTDYNEQFF
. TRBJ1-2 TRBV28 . TGTGCCAGCAGTTTGGAGCAGGTTAGGGGTGGCTACACCTTC CASSLEQVRGGYTF
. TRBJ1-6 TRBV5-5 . TGTGCCAGCAGCTCAGCAGGCCGGTCACCCCTCCACTTT CASSSAGRSPLHF
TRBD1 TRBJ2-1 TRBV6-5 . TGTGCCAGCAGTAGCGACAGGGTTTCCTACAATGAGCAGTTCTTC CASSSDRVSYNEQFF
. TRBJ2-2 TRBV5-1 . TGCGCCAGCAGCTTGTGGGCAGTGGGTAACACCGGGGAGCTGTTTTTT CASSLWAVGNTGELFF
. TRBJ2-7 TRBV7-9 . TGTGCCAGCAGCTCCCCCGGGGATGGGCGGGGGCTCTACGAGCAGTACTTC CASSSPGDGRGLYEQYF
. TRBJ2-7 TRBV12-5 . TGTGCTAGTGGTTTGGTACCGGCGCAGGGGCCCTACGAGCAGTACTTC CASGLVPAQGPYEQYF
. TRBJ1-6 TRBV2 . TGTGCCAGCAGGGGGGGGAATTCACCCCTCCACTTT CASRGGNSPLHF
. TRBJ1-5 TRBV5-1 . TGCGCCAGCAGCTTGGATGGAGGCCGAACCCAGCATTTT CASSLDGGRTQHF
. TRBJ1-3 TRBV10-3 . TGTGCCATCAGTGGCGGGGAGGCCTTCTCTGGAAACACCATATATTTT CAISGGEAFSGNTIYF
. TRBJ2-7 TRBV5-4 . TGTGCCAGCAGCTTGGGTTCAAGCGCCCTCTCCTACGAGCAGTACTTC CASSLGSSALSYEQYF
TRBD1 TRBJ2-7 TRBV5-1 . TGCGCCAGCAGCGACAGGGCCTACGAGCAGTACTTC CASSDRAYEQYF
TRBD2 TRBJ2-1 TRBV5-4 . TGTGCCAGCATCGGGACTAGCGGGACTAATGAGCAGTTCTTC CASIGTSGTNEQFF
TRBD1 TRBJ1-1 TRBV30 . TGTGCCTGGGAGACAGTAAGGGGGCGCTTGGATTTCTTT CAWETVRGRLDFF
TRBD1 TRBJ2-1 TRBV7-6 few TGTGCCAGCAGCCCAACGACAGGGAATATGGGCAATGAGCAGTTCTTC CASSPTTGNMGNEQFF
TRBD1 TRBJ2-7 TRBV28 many TGTGCCAGCAGTGAAGACAGGGGGAGGTTGGGAGAGCAGTACTTC CASSEDRGRLGEQYF
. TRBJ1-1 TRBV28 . TGTGCCAGCAGTTTAGACAGGAACACTGAAGCTTTCTTT CASSLDRNTEAFF
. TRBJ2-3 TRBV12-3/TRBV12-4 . TGTGCCAGCAGTTACATAGATACGCAGTATTTT CASSYIDTQYF